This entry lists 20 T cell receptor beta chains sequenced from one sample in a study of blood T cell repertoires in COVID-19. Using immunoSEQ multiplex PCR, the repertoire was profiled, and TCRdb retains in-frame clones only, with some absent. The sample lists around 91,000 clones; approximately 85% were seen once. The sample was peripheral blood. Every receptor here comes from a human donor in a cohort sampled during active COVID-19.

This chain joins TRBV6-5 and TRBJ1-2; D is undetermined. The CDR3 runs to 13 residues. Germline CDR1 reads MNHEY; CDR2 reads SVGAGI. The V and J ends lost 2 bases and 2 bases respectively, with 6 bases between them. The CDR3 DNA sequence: TGTGCCAGCAGTTACGCGGGCAACTATGGCTACACCTTC. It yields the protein CASSYAGNYGYTF.

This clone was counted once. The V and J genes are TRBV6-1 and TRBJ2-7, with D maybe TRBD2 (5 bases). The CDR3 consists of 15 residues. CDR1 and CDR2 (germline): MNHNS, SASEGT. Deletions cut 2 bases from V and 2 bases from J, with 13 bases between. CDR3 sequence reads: CASSESDGSTYEQYF. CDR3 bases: TGTGCCAGCAGTGAATCTGATGGGAGCACCTACGAGCAGTACTTC.

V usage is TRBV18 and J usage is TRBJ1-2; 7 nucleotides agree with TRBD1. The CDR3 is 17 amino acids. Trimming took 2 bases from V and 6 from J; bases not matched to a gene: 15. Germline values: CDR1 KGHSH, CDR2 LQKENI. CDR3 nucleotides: TGTGCCAGCTCACCAGTGCCAAGTGGGCAGGGGGGCGATGGCTACACCTTC. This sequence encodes CASSPVPSGQGGDGYTF.

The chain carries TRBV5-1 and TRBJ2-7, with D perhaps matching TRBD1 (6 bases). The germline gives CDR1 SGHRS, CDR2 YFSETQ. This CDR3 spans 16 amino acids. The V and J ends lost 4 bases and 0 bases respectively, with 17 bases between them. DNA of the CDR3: TGCGCCAGCAGCATCATACAGGGATCAAGCTCCTACGAGCAGTACTTC. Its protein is CASSIIQGSSSYEQYF.

CDR3 nucleotide sequence: TGTGCCAGCAGTGAAGTTGTTAAGCCCGGGGAGCTGTTTTTT. Translating gives CASSEVVKPGELFF. The V call is TRBV6-1, the J call TRBJ2-2; D is ambiguous. The V end lost 1 base, the J end lost 6 bases, and 9 bases lay between the germline ends. The CDR3 covers 14 residues. CDR1 MNHNS and CDR2 SASEGT come from the germline V gene.

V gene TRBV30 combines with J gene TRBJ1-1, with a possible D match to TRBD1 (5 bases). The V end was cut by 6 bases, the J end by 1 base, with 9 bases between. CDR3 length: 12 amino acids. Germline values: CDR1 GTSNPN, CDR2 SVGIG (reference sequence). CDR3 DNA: TGTGCCTGCCAGGGAGGGAACACTGAAGCTTTCTTT. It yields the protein CACQGGNTEAFF.

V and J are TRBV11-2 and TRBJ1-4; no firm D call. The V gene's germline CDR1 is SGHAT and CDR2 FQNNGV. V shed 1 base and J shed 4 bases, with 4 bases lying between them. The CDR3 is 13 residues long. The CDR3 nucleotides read TGTGCCAGCAGCTTAGTCATTAATGAAAAACTGTTTTTT. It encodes CASSLVINEKLFF.

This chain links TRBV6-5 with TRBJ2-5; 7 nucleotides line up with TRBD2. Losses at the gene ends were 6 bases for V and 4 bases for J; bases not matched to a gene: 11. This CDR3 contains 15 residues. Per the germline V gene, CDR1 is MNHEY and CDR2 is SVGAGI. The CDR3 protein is CASSFGGTGVETQYF. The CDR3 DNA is TGTGCCAGCAGCTTCGGGGGGACGGGTGTAGAGACCCAGTACTTC.

This CDR3 is CASSQAERNRDEQFF. In DNA form, the CDR3 reads TGCGCCAGCAGCCAAGCTGAACGAAACCGCGATGAGCAGTTCTTC. This chain links TRBV4-3 with TRBJ2-1; D gene ambiguous. V was pared by 1 base and J by 8 bases, with 15 bases between. The CDR3 sequence is 15 residues long. Germline CDR1 LGHNA, CDR2 YSLEER.

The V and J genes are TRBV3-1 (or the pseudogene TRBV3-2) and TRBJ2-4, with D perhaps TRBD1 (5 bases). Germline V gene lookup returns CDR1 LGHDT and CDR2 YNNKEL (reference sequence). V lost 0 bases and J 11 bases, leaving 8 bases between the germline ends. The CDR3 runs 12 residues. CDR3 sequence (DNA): TGTGCCAGCAGCCAAGAGGCCAGGGTTCAGTACTTC. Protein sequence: CASSQEARVQYF.

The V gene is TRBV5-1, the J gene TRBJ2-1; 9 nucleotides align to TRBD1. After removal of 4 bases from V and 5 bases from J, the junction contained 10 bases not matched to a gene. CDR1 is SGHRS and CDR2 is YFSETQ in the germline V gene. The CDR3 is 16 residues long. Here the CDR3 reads CASSQTSGTGNNEQFF. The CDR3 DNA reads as TGCGCCAGCAGCCAAACCTCCGGGACAGGGAACAATGAGCAGTTCTTC.

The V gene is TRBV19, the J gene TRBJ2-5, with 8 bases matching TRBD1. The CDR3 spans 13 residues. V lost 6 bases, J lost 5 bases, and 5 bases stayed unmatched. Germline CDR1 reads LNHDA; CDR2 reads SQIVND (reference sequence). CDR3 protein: CASRPTGVETQYF. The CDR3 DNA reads TGTGCCAGTAGACCGACAGGGGTGGAGACCCAGTACTTC.

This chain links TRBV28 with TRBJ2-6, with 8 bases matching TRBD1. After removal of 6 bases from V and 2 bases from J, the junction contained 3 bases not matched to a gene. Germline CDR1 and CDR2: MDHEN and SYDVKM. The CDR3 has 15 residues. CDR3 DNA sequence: TGTGCCAGCAGGTTACAGGGGGCTGGGGCCAACGTCCTGACTTTC. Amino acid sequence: CASRLQGAGANVLTF.

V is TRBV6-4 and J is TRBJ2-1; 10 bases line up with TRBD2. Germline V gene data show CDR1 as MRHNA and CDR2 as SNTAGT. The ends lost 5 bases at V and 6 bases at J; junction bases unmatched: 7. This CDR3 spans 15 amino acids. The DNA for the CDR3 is TGTGCCAGCAGTCCGAAGGTAGCGGGAGGCAATGAGCAGTTCTTC. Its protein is CASSPKVAGGNEQFF.

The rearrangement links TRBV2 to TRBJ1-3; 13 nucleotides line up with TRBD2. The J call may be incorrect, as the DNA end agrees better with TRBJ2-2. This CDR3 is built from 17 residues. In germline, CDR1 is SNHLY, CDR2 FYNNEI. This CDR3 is CASSHGLAGANTGELFF. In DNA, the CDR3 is TGTGCCAGCAGTCATGGACTAGCGGGAGCGAACACCGGGGAGCTGTTTTTT.

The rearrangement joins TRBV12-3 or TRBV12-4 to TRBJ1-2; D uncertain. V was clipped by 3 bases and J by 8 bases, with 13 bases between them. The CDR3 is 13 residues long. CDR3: CASSFLAARGYTF. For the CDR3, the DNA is TGTGCCAGCAGTTTCTTGGCCGCTAGAGGCTACACCTTC.

The CDR3 spells CASSLMSVWRSQETQYF. In nucleotides, the CDR3 is TGTGCCAGCAGCTTAATGTCGGTCTGGCGGTCCCAAGAGACCCAGTACTTC. The chain links TRBV7-3 to TRBJ2-5; unclear D gene. The CDR3 consists of 17 residues. The ends were cut back, 1 base at V and 1 base at J, with 16 bases in the middle. Germline assignment: CDR1 SGHTA and CDR2 FQGTGA.

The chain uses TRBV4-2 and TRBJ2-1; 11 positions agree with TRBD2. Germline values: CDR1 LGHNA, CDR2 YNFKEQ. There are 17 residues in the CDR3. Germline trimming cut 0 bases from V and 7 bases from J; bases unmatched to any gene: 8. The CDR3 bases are TGTGCCAGCAGCCAAGATGTAGGGGCTAGCGGGGGGAATGAGCAGTTCTTC. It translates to CASSQDVGASGGNEQFF.

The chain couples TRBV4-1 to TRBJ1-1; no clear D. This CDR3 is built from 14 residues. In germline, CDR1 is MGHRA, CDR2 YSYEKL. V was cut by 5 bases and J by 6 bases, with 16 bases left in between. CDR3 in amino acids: CASSLAPERAEAFF. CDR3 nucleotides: TGCGCCAGCAGCTTAGCCCCCGAGCGCGCTGAAGCTTTCTTT.

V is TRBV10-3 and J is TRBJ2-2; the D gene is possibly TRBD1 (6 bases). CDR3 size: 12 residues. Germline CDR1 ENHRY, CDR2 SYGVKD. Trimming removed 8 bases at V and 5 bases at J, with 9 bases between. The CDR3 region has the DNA TGTGCCATCGCAGGGGATACCGGGGAGCTGTTTTTT. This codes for CAIAGDTGELFF.